Listed below are T cell receptor beta chains from one sample, sequenced in a study of cytomegalovirus exposure and HLA in healthy donors. Sequencing used immunoSEQ multiplex PCR; TCRdb keeps in-frame clones, though not all of them. The sample carries about 94,000 clones, over 65% recorded once. The sample was PBMCs. The receptors originated from an older woman in good health and CMV-seronegative. Both conserved end residues are part of each CDR3. D genes are given only for firm matches. Some rows mark clone size as missing; the rest say once, few, many or name a class of expanded clone.

DNA | CDR3 | size | V | D | J
TGCGCCAGCAGTTTACTAGCGGGAGGGCGTAGCGAGCAGTACTTC | CASSLLAGGRSEQYF | - | TRBV10-2 | TRBD2 | TRBJ2-7
TGTGCCAGCAGATTTTCGGCGAACACCGGGGAGCTGTTTTTT | CASRFSANTGELFF | - | TRBV7-9 | - | TRBJ2-2
TGTGCCAGCAGCGTCCAAGGGAGGCCCCAGCATTTT | CASSVQGRPQHF | - | TRBV7-9 | - | TRBJ1-5
TGCGCCAGCAGCCTCCGTACCGGGACAGGGAACGAAAAACTGTTTTTT | CASSLRTGTGNEKLFF | - | TRBV5-1 | TRBD1 | TRBJ1-4
TGTGCCAGCAGGCTCTTCCTTTCTCAGACAGCGGCTTTCTTT | CASRLFLSQTAAFF | - | TRBV6-1 | - | TRBJ1-1
TGTGCCAGTAGTACAGCGTACCAAGAGACCCAGTACTTC | CASSTAYQETQYF | - | TRBV19 | - | TRBJ2-5
TGTGCCAGCAGTTACGGACTAGCGGGGGGATCCTACGAGCAGTACTTC | CASSYGLAGGSYEQYF | - | TRBV6-6 | TRBD2 | TRBJ2-7
TGTGCCAGTAGTACCGGGACTAGCGGGAGCCTTGAGCAGTTCTTC | CASSTGTSGSLEQFF | - | TRBV19 | TRBD2 | TRBJ2-1
TGCGCCAGCAGCCAAGAAAGAGATGGCACTGAAGCTTTCTTT | CASSQERDGTEAFF | - | TRBV4-3 | - | TRBJ1-1
TGTGCCAGCAGCCCCAGGGGGGCTAGCGGGAGAAGTGAGCAGTTCTTC | CASSPRGASGRSEQFF | - | TRBV7-2 | TRBD2 | TRBJ2-1
TGTGCCAGCAGCCGGGAGGGGCACACTGAAGCTTTCTTT | CASSREGHTEAFF | - | TRBV9 | - | TRBJ1-1
TGTGCCAGCAGCCAGGGACTAGCGGGAGCCGAGCAGTACTTC | CASSQGLAGAEQYF | - | TRBV7-8 | TRBD2 | TRBJ2-7
TGTGCCAGCAGCGGCCGGGACAGGGGCAGTGATACGCAGTATTTT | CASSGRDRGSDTQYF | - | TRBV7-2 | TRBD1 | TRBJ2-3
TGCGCCAGCAGCTCGCAGGGTACCTTCTACGAGCAGTACTTC | CASSSQGTFYEQYF | - | TRBV5-1 | - | TRBJ2-7
TGTGCCAGCAGCGGCCGAGGTGGGGCCAACGTCCTGACTTTC | CASSGRGGANVLTF | - | TRBV9 | - | TRBJ2-6
TGTGCCAGCAGCTCCTGGGGGACAATTGGTGAAAAACTGTTTTTT | CASSSWGTIGEKLFF | - | TRBV7-9 | - | TRBJ1-4
TGTGCCAGCAGCTTGGACACGAACACTGAAGCTTTCTTT | CASSLDTNTEAFF | - | TRBV5-4 | - | TRBJ1-1
TGTGCCAGCACGGGGGAAGGGAACACCGGGGAGCTGTTTTTT | CASTGEGNTGELFF | - | TRBV5-5 | - | TRBJ2-2
TGTGCCAGCAGTTTAACAGGAAGCTATGGCTACACCTTC | CASSLTGSYGYTF | few | TRBV28 | - | TRBJ1-2
TGTGCCAGCTCCTCTCTAGCGGGAGACACAGATACGCAGTATTTT | CASSSLAGDTDTQYF | once | TRBV18 | TRBD2 | TRBJ2-3
TGCGCCAGCAGCTTGGCGACAGGAGTTGAGAACACTGAAGCTTTCTTT | CASSLATGVENTEAFF | - | TRBV5-1 | - | TRBJ1-1
TGTGCCAGCAGCTTAGTGGGGCCTGGTAGCGGGGCGTATGAGCAGTTCTTC | CASSLVGPGSGAYEQFF | - | TRBV7-8 | TRBD2 | TRBJ2-1
TGTGCCAGCAGCCGTAGCGGGGGGCAATCCTACGAGCAGTACTTC | CASSRSGGQSYEQYF | - | TRBV7-8 | TRBD2 | TRBJ2-7
TGTGCCAGTAGAACACAAGGGTCGAGCGGCACTGAAGCTTTCTTT | CASRTQGSSGTEAFF | - | TRBV19 | - | TRBJ1-1
TGTGCCAGCAGCGTAGGGGGCTTTCCCACCTACGAGCAGTACTTC | CASSVGGFPTYEQYF | - | TRBV9 | - | TRBJ2-7
TGCGCCAGCAGCTTGGCCTCTACTCTTAATTCACCCCTCCACTTT | CASSLASTLNSPLHF | - | TRBV5-1 | - | TRBJ1-6
TGTGCCAGCAGCTTAGAACAGGGGTACACTGAAGCTTTCTTT | CASSLEQGYTEAFF | few | TRBV7-9 | TRBD1 | TRBJ1-1
TGTGCCAGCACCCGGGAGCAGAACTATGGCTACACCTTC | CASTREQNYGYTF | - | TRBV28 | - | TRBJ1-2
TGTGCCAGCACAAGGCTAGCGGGAGCCGACAATGAGCAGTTCTTC | CASTRLAGADNEQFF | - | TRBV6-5 | TRBD2 | TRBJ2-1
TGTGCCAGCAGCGCCGACAGGGGGCGGGAGACCCAGTACTTC | CASSADRGRETQYF | - | TRBV7-2 | TRBD1 | TRBJ2-5
TGTGCCAGCAGCAAACGGACAGGGGGCAACACTGAAGCTTTCTTT | CASSKRTGGNTEAFF | few | TRBV7-9 | TRBD1 | TRBJ1-1
TGTGCCTGGAATGAGGAGAACCCCTCTGGGGCCAACGTCCTGACTTTC | CAWNEENPSGANVLTF | - | TRBV30 | - | TRBJ2-6
TGTGCCAGCACTCCTCTAAAGGCGGGAGGCTACACCTTC | CASTPLKAGGYTF | - | TRBV2 | - | TRBJ1-2
TGTGCCAGCAGAGAAGCGGGGCTCAATGAGCAGTTCTTC | CASREAGLNEQFF | - | TRBV2 | TRBD2 | TRBJ2-1
TGCAGTGCACGGACTAGCGGGGTTGAGTACTTC | CSARTSGVEYF | - | TRBV20-1 | TRBD2 | TRBJ2-4
TGTGCCAGCAGAAAGACAGGGGCGAGTACGGAGACCCAGTACTTC | CASRKTGASTETQYF | - | TRBV6-6 | TRBD1 | TRBJ2-5
TGTGCCAGCAGCTTAGGGGGCGGGAGAGCAGATACGCAGTATTTT | CASSLGGGRADTQYF | few | TRBV7-2 | TRBD2 | TRBJ2-3
TGTGCCAGTATAGGGGTGTTCTCTCCCGAAGCTTTCTTT | CASIGVFSPEAFF | - | TRBV19 | - | TRBJ1-1
TGTGCCAGCTCACCATCGCAGGACACTGAAGCTTTCTTT | CASSPSQDTEAFF | - | TRBV18 | - | TRBJ1-1
TGTGCCAGCAGCTTGGGGACTAATCAGCCCCAGCATTTT | CASSLGTNQPQHF | - | TRBV5-8 | - | TRBJ1-5
TGTGCCTGGAAGCCTAGGATCTACGAGCAGTACTTC | CAWKPRIYEQYF | - | TRBV30 | - | TRBJ2-7
TGTGCCAGCTCACCATACACAACTAATGAAAAACTATTTTTT | CASSPYTTNEKLFF | - | TRBV18 | - | TRBJ1-4
TGCGCCAGCAGCTTGGTAGGGGGAGTTCCTGGTGAGCAGTTCTTC | CASSLVGGVPGEQFF | - | TRBV5-1 | - | TRBJ2-1
TGTGCCAGCACCACCGGGGGGACGGGTAACTATGGCTACACCTTC | CASTTGGTGNYGYTF | - | TRBV28 | - | TRBJ1-2
TGTGCCAGCAGCCGCACAGAGAACACTGAAGCTTTCTTT | CASSRTENTEAFF | - | TRBV25-1 | - | TRBJ1-1
TGTGCCAGCAGCTTCCAGGGAAGCAATCAGCCCCAGCATTTT | CASSFQGSNQPQHF | - | TRBV7-2 | - | TRBJ1-5
TGTGCCACCAGCAGAGATTGGAGCGGGGCCTATACCTACAATGAGCAGTTCTTC | CATSRDWSGAYTYNEQFF | - | TRBV15 | TRBD2 | TRBJ2-1
TGTGCCAGCAGTTTAGGGCTAGCGGGCCTCAATGAGCAGTTCTTC | CASSLGLAGLNEQFF | - | TRBV28 | TRBD2 | TRBJ2-1